One and the same sample provided the 25 T cell receptor beta chains below, sequenced in a study of regulatory T cells in long-lasting Graves disease (TCRdb year 2021). The method was multiplex PCR. The sequencer was an Illumina HiSeq 4000. CDR3 regions were amplified by Arm-PCR with iRepertoire HTBI primers to construct TCR beta libraries. TCRdb redid the processing of the public reads, applying fastp at Q25 and MiXCR, and retained in-frame beta chains. Every distinct CDR3 protein forms one entry, paired with its most common genes and DNA. The sample table lists about 440,000 distinct CDR3 sequences, roughly 15% of them with a count of one. Together, the top ten hold about 23% of the sample. The meaning of the sample's time point label: newly diagnosed GD, antithyroid drugs for less than 3 months. For both TCR sequencing and RNA sequencing, RNA was extracted from PBMCs in TRIzol. These data are also associated with another study on T cells in Graves' hyperthyroidism and ophthalmopathy.

Sequenced here: peripheral blood mononuclear cells (PBMCs), sampled at new diagnosis, from a patient treated with antithyroid drugs. The receptors were gathered from a woman between 18 and 30 years old with Graves disease. Donor details come from another sample of the same person, matched by shared clones.

V and J are TRBV5-1 and TRBJ2-5, with 9 bases aligning to TRBD1. The CDR3 totals 14 residues. V dropped 5 bases and J dropped 2; count of bases not matched to a gene: 4. Germline V gives CDR1 SGHRS, CDR2 YFSETQ. DNA of the CDR3: TGCGCCAGCAGGGCCGGGACAGGGCAAGAGACCCAGTACTTC. Amino acid sequence: CASRAGTGQETQYF.

This clonotype was seen only a few times. The chain has TRBV28 and TRBJ2-1; D unclear. Deletions cut 5 bases from V and 3 bases from J, with 14 bases between. The CDR3 sequence is 15 residues long. Germline V gene lookup returns CDR1 MDHEN and CDR2 SYDVKM. DNA for the CDR3: TGTGCCAGCAGTCCATCCCGGCCGAACTACAATGAGCAGTTCTTC. It yields the protein CASSPSRPNYNEQFF. The variable domain in full, with the rest retrieved from reference TRBV28 and TRBJ2-1, is DVKVTQSSRYLVKRTGEKVFLECVQDMDHENMFWYRQDPGLGLRLIYFSYDVKMKEKGDIPEGYSVSREKKERFSLILESASTNQTSMYLCASSPSRPNYNEQFFGPGTRLTVL.

This clonotype has a handful of counts. This chain links TRBV29-1 with TRBJ2-5, with D perhaps TRBD1 (6 bases). Trimming removed 6 bases at V and 2 bases at J, with 10 bases between. The V gene's germline CDR1 is SQVTM and CDR2 ANQGSEA. This CDR3 has 12 amino acids. CDR3 amino acids: CSVGASQETQYF. CDR3 sequence (DNA): TGCAGCGTGGGGGCATCACAAGAGACCCAGTACTTC.

This clonotype was seen repeatedly, ten times or more. The chain has TRBV11-3 and TRBJ2-3; 7 nucleotides line up with TRBD2. Unmatched junction bases numbered 8, after V lost 7 bases and J lost 4 bases. This CDR3 is 14 amino acids long. The germline V gene encodes CDR1 SGHNT and CDR2 YENEEA. CDR3 nucleotides: TGTGCCAGCAATCGGGCGGGAGATCCAGATACGCAGTATTTT. Translation gives CASNRAGDPDTQYF.

This clonotype was found a few times. The chain employs TRBV10-2 and TRBJ1-4, with 7 positions matching TRBD1. The CDR3 contains 13 residues. CDR1 WSHSY and CDR2 SAAADI come from the germline V gene. J gave up 4 bases and V 10 bases, and 6 bases lay outside the gene matches. CDR3 bases: TGCGCCACGGGCCGGGACAGTAATGAAAAACTGTTTTTT. Residues: CATGRDSNEKLFF.

Only one count was recorded for this clonotype. Since a far larger clone is one base different, this is likely a read error. This sequence joins TRBV11-1 and TRBJ2-3; 14 bases align to TRBD2. Germline V CDR1 and CDR2: SGHAT, FQDESV (reference sequence). The CDR3 is 16 amino acids. After removal of 4 bases from V and 5 bases from J, the junction contained 5 bases not matched to a gene. This chain's CDR3 is CASSWGLAGVGDTQYF. The CDR3 nucleotides read TGTGCCAGCAGCTGGGGACTAGCGGGAGTGGGAGATACGCAGTATTTT.

This clonotype was seen at least ten times. CDR3 sequence: CASSPQIGGTATYEQYF. CDR3 DNA: TGTGCCAGCAGCCCTCAGATAGGAGGGACAGCAACCTACGAGCAGTACTTC. The chain combines TRBV7-9 with TRBJ2-7; maybe TRBD1 (7 bases). Germline V lookup: CDR1 SEHNR, CDR2 FQNEAQ (reference sequence). The CDR3 covers 17 residues. V lost 5 bases to trimming and J lost 2 bases, with 22 bases between them.

The rearrangement joins TRBV12-3 or TRBV12-4 to TRBJ1-2; D gene uncertain. Trimming shortened V by 3 bases and J by 4 bases, and 12 bases separated the two germline ends. The CDR3 contains 14 residues. CDR3 residues: CASSFPSKPYGYTF. The CDR3 nucleotides read TGTGCCAGCAGTTTCCCTAGTAAGCCCTATGGCTACACCTTC.

This clonotype was counted ten times or more. The rearrangement uses TRBV3-1 and TRBJ2-1, with D possibly being TRBD2 (5 bases). Trimming took 0 bases from V and 2 from J, leaving 8 bases between them. Per germline, CDR1 LGHDT and CDR2 YNNKEL (reference sequence). The CDR3 covers 15 residues. The CDR3 is CASSQEGSTYNEQFF. CDR3 coding DNA: TGTGCCAGCAGCCAAGAAGGGAGTACCTACAATGAGCAGTTCTTC.

The chain joins TRBV7-9 to TRBJ1-2; tentative D call: TRBD1 (6 bases). The CDR3 length is 13 residues. V was trimmed by 3 bases and J by 6 bases, leaving 11 bases between them. Germline V gene data show CDR1 as SEHNR and CDR2 as FQNEAQ (reference sequence). The CDR3 nucleotides read TGTGCCAGCAGCTTCAGGGGTTTGGATGGCTACACCTTC. It translates to CASSFRGLDGYTF.

The rearrangement uses TRBV20-1 and TRBJ1-5; weak D call: TRBD1 (5 bases). CDR3 length equals 14 residues. The germline CDR1 and CDR2 sequences are DFQATT and SNEGSKA (reference sequence). V lost 7 bases and J lost 1, with 14 bases in between. The CDR3 DNA reads as TGCAGTGTGGTGAGGGGTGGCAGCAATCAGCCCCAGCATTTT. Translation gives CSVVRGGSNQPQHF.

In its sample, this clonotype was seen many times. The rearrangement links TRBV12-3 or TRBV12-4 to TRBJ1-5; 9 bases agree with TRBD1. Trimming took 6 bases from V and 6 from J; bases not matched to a gene: 6. This CDR3 has 14 amino acids. The CDR3 coding sequence is TGTGCCAGCAGCCGAGACAGGGGGACTCAGCCCCAGCATTTT. The encoded protein is CASSRDRGTQPQHF.

This clonotype was counted ten times or more. The V and J genes are TRBV30 and TRBJ2-7; D tentatively fits TRBD1 or TRBD2 (6 bases each). The length of the CDR3 is 19 residues. Germline V gene sequence: CDR1 GTSNPN, CDR2 SVGIG (reference sequence). The germline V and J ends were trimmed by 1 base and 0 bases, with 25 bases remaining between them. As DNA, the CDR3 is TGTGCCTGGAGTGCCGGAAACATGAACTTCGGGGGCAACTCCTACGAGCAGTACTTC. Its protein is CAWSAGNMNFGGNSYEQYF.

This clonotype was seen more than once but under ten times. The rearrangement uses TRBV10-2 and TRBJ2-5; TRBD1 matches at 7 bases. V lost 7 bases, J lost 4 bases, and 6 bases stayed unmatched. From germline, CDR1 is WSHSY and CDR2 SAAADI. The CDR3 has 13 amino acids. CDR3 residues: CASNGQVAETQYF. The DNA for the CDR3 is TGCGCCAGCAACGGACAGGTCGCAGAGACCCAGTACTTC.

In its sample, this clonotype was seen a few times. The CDR3 sequence: CASSASGTLGEQYF. In DNA form, the CDR3 reads TGTGCCAGCAGCGCTAGCGGAACGCTAGGAGAGCAGTACTTC. The V call is TRBV9, the J call TRBJ2-7; 7 bases are a match to TRBD2. This CDR3 region has 14 residues. Germline CDR1 SGDLS, CDR2 YYNGEE. J lost 7 bases, V lost 3 bases, and 10 bases had no gene match.

The table lists this clonotype with many counts. The chain recombines TRBV6-1 with TRBJ2-3, with 8 positions matching TRBD2. Germline CDR1 is MNHNS and CDR2 is SASEGT. The V and J ends lost 6 bases and 1 base, in that order; junction bases with no gene match: 6. CDR3 length: 15 residues. This CDR3 reads CASSISGRGTDTQYF. Written as DNA, the CDR3 is TGTGCCAGCAGCATCAGCGGGAGAGGCACAGATACGCAGTATTTT.

In its sample, this clonotype was seen many times. The genes are TRBV5-1 and TRBJ2-7; 9 positions agree with TRBD2. CDR3 length: 14 residues. CDR1 SGHRS and CDR2 YFSETQ come from the germline V gene. Trimming cost V 6 bases and J 0 bases; bases outside gene matches: 4. The CDR3 nucleotides read TGCGCCAGCACCGATAGCGGGAGCTCCTACGAGCAGTACTTC. Residues: CASTDSGSSYEQYF.

The table lists this clonotype with a few counts. This chain joins TRBV16 and TRBJ1-1, with D possibly matching TRBD1 (6 bases). The CDR3 consists of 15 residues. Trimming took off 3 bases at V and 0 bases at J, with 11 bases between the two ends. CDR1 and CDR2 from the germline V gene are KGHSY and FQNENV. The CDR3, as DNA: TGTGCCAGCAGCCAGTCGGGGGGCATGAACACTGAAGCTTTCTTT. It yields the protein CASSQSGGMNTEAFF.

This clonotype was observed at least ten times. This sequence joins TRBV6-1 and TRBJ1-1; D may be TRBD1 (5 bases). Trimming pared 6 bases from V and 4 bases from J, leaving 21 bases between. The CDR3 consists of 16 residues. CDR1 and CDR2 from the germline V gene are MNHNS and SASEGT. The CDR3 loop reads CASRPRDFNGATEAFF. The DNA for the CDR3 is TGTGCCAGCAGACCCCGGGACTTCAACGGGGCCACTGAAGCTTTCTTT.

This clonotype has a handful of counts. The genes are TRBV28 and TRBJ2-5; 7 nucleotides line up with TRBD2. From germline, CDR1 is MDHEN and CDR2 SYDVKM. This CDR3 has 15 amino acids. V lost 2 bases and J lost 1; bases outside the gene matches: 4. The CDR3 loop reads CASSLAGEPQETQYF. The CDR3 DNA sequence: TGTGCCAGCAGTTTAGCGGGAGAGCCCCAAGAGACCCAGTACTTC.

The V gene is TRBV4-1, the J gene TRBJ2-2; the D is unclear. There are 14 residues in the CDR3. Germline V gene data show CDR1 as MGHRA and CDR2 as YSYEKL. With 1 base removed from V and 3 bases from J, the gap between germline ends came to 6 bases. In nucleotides, the CDR3 is TGCGCCAGCAGCCAAGCCGCGTACACCGGGGAGCTGTTTTTT. It codes for CASSQAAYTGELFF.

This clonotype was seen many times. The chain couples TRBV6-1 to TRBJ2-5; perhaps TRBD1 as D (5 bases). CDR1 is MNHNS and CDR2 is SASEGT in the germline V gene. The CDR3 is 15 amino acids. V dropped 7 bases and J dropped 5 bases, with 20 bases sitting between them. DNA for the CDR3: TGTGCCAGCACCTCAAGAGTGGCCAGGGTTGAGACCCAGTACTTC. Protein sequence: CASTSRVARVETQYF.

This clonotype has ten or more counts. The chain couples TRBV5-1 to TRBJ2-7; the D gene could be TRBD1 or TRBD2 (5 bases each). The CDR3 runs 14 residues. The V end lost 2 bases, the J end lost 4 bases, and 13 bases lay between the germline ends. Looked up from germline, CDR1 is SGHRS and CDR2 is YFSETQ. CDR3 amino acids: CASSLKGTQYEQYF. The DNA for the CDR3 is TGCGCCAGCAGCTTAAAGGGGACCCAATACGAGCAGTACTTC.

The chain is built from TRBV6-1 and TRBJ2-6, with D unresolved. This CDR3 has 15 amino acids. Trimming removed 6 bases from V and 8 bases from J, with 17 bases in between. Germline V gene lookup returns CDR1 MNHNS and CDR2 SASEGT. The CDR3: CASSPGRSTTNVLTF. CDR3 nucleotides: TGTGCCAGCAGCCCCGGACGGTCTACGACCAACGTCCTGACTTTC.

The sample holds a few counts of this clonotype. The chain is built from TRBV27 and TRBJ2-1, with D perhaps TRBD2 (5 bases). The CDR3 has 15 amino acids. Deletions cut 5 bases from V and 4 bases from J, with 15 bases between. Germline assignment: CDR1 MNHEY and CDR2 SMNVEV (reference sequence). The CDR3 loop reads CASSRVRAGYNEQFF. CDR3 bases: TGTGCCAGCAGTCGAGTGCGGGCGGGTTACAATGAGCAGTTCTTC.